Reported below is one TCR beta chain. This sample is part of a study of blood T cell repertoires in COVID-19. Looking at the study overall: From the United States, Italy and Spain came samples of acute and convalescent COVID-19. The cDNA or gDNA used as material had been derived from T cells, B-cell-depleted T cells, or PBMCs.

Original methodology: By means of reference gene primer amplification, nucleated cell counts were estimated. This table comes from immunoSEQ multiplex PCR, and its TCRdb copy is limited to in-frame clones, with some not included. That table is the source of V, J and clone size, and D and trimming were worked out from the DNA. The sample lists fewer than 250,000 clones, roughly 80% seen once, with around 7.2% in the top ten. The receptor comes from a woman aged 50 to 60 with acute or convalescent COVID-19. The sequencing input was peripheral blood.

The CDR3 sequence is CASSLQQGPNQPQHF. CDR3 nucleotide sequence: TGTGCCAGCAGCTTACAGCAGGGCCCCAATCAGCCCCAGCATTTT. V is TRBV7-8 and J is TRBJ1-5, with D perhaps matching TRBD1 (5 bases). In germline, CDR1 is SGHVS, CDR2 FQNEAQ. V gave up 2 bases and J gave up 3 bases, with 11 bases separating them. The CDR3 runs to 15 residues.